This T cell receptor (beta chain) was obtained from a study of radiation and T cells in renal cell carcinoma. Turning to the study itself: Nephrectomy followed 15 Gy stereotactic body radiation by 4 weeks. Study findings and constraints: Baseline intratumoral clonotype presence is unknown without pretreatment biopsies.

On this clone: Its antigen is currently unknown.

Sample time point: baseline pretreatment blood. Documented treatment: 15 Gy SBRT to primary tumor, nephrectomy 4 weeks later. V lost 1 base, J lost 4 bases, and 8 bases lay in between. The CDR3 extends over 13 amino acids. The V gene's germline CDR1 is MGHRA and CDR2 YSYEKL. The assay was immunoSEQ multiplex PCR, and TCRdb's table has in-frame clones only and misses some. The sample includes approximately 140,000 clones, over 65% of them seen just once. This chain connects TRBV4-1 to TRBJ2-7; D gene uncertain. The specimen was blood, collected from a patient whose treatment included radiotherapy and nephrectomy. The TCR comes from a woman between 45 and 60 years old with renal cell carcinoma. This CDR3 is CASSQAEEYEQYF. For the CDR3, the DNA is TGCGCCAGCAGCCAAGCTGAGGAATACGAGCAGTACTTC.